What follows describes a single T cell receptor beta chain. The target antigen is unknown. Germline values: CDR1 MNHEY, CDR2 SVGEGT. Trimming took off 2 bases at V and 1 base at J, with 15 bases between the two ends. The CDR3 totals 16 residues. This sample stems from a study of T cell responses to AZD1222 COVID-19 vaccine. Study-wide findings and caveats: Repertoire sampling occurred only after the peak T cell response. Spike-wide coverage was observed for vaccine-associated CD4 TCRs, with dominant responses at 160-218 and 743-854.

Using immunoSEQ multiplex PCR, the repertoire was profiled, and TCRdb retains in-frame clones only, with some absent. The sample has 200,000 to 300,000 clones; approximately 95% are singletons. The TCR was taken from an adult in good health. J is TRBJ2-7 and V is TRBV6-2 or TRBV6-3; no firm D call. Sequences were derived from peripheral blood, sampled on day 0 of AZD1222 vaccination. CDR3 coding DNA: TGTGCCAGCAGTTACGTTGTTAGTAGGTCTTCCTACGAGCAGTACTTC. Translating it yields CASSYVVSRSSYEQYF.